This T cell receptor beta chain came from a study of cytomegalovirus exposure and HLA in healthy donors. Study results and limitations: Among the sequence variants, a highly shared cluster was likely an artifact of sequencing.

Note on this clone: The antigen is unknown.

The germline gives CDR1 LGHNA, CDR2 YSLEER. The CDR3 is 13 amino acids. V lost 0 bases and J 5 bases, leaving 5 bases between the germline ends. Primers for the PCR totalled 60 Vbeta and 13 Jbeta. Method: immunoSEQ multiplex PCR; TCRdb's copy keeps in-frame clones and lacks some. The sample has more than 150,000 clones; around 85% are singletons. This receptor was taken from a man aged 50 to 60 in good health and CMV-seropositive. Sequencing was done on a sample of PBMCs. This rearrangement joins TRBV4-3 to TRBJ2-1, with D unresolved. The CDR3 region has the DNA TGCGCCAGCAGCCAAGACAGTGACAATGAGCAGTTCTTC. Its protein product is CASSQDSDNEQFF.